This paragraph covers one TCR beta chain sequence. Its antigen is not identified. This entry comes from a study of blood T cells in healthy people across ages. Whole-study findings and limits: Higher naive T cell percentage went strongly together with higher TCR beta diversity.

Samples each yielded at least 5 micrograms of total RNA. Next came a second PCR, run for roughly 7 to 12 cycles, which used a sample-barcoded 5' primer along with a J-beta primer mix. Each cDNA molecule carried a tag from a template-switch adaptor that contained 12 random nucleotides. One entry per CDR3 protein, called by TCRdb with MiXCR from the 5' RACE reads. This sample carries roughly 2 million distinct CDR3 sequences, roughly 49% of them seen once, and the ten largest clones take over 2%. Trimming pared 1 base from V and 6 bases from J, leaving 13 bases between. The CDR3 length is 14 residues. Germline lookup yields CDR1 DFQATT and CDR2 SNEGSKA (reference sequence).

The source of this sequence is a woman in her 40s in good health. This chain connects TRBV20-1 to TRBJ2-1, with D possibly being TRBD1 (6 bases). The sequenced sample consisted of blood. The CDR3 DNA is TGCAGTGCTAGAGGTGACAGGCAACTCAATGAGCAGTTCTTC. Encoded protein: CSARGDRQLNEQFF.